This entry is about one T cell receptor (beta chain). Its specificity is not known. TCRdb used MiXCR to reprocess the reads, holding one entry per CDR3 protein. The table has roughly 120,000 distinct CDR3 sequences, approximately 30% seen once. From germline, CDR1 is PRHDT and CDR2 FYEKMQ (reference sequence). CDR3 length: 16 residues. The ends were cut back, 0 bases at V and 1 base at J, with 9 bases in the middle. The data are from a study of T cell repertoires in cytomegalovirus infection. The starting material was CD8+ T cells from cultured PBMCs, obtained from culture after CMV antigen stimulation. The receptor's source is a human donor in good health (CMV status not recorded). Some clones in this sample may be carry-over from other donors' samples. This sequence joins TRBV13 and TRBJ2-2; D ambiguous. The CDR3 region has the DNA TGTGCCAGCAGCTTAGGTTCCCCTCTGAACACCGGGGAGCTGTTTTTT. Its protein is CASSLGSPLNTGELFF.